This TCR beta chain is drawn from a study of blood T cell repertoires in COVID-19. Generated by immunoSEQ multiplex PCR, the TCRdb table keeps only in-frame clones and is missing some. The table shows almost 50,000 clones, with around nine tenths occurring only once. V lost 3 bases and J lost 6, with 11 bases in between. The CDR3 runs 14 residues. Germline V lookup: CDR1 WSHSY, CDR2 SAAADI. Sequenced: peripheral blood. The chain has TRBV10-2 and TRBJ1-4; D might be TRBD1 (6 bases). The sequence was obtained from a human donor in a cohort sampled during active COVID-19. The CDR3 region has the DNA TGCGCCAGCAGTGACCTACAGGGTTATGAAAAACTGTTTTTT. This gives the protein CASSDLQGYEKLFF.